The 32 T cell receptor beta chains listed next were all sequenced from one sample in a study of beta chain features in type 1 diabetes. Study-level results: All four CD4+ subsets of Type 1 diabetes patients contained TCRB CDR3s that were moderately but significantly shorter.

Expressed TCRB transcripts were sequenced, since all the RNA that had been isolated was reverse transcribed. Assay used: immunoSEQ multiplex PCR; TCRdb lists only in-frame clones, some missing. The sample contains 40,000 to 65,000 clones, 55% to 75% of which appear only once. For these receptors, no antigen is known. Sequencing was carried out using stem cell memory CD4+ T cells from blood. The receptor source for this set is a woman aged 25 to 39 with type 1 diabetes.

The rearrangement uses TRBV30 and TRBJ1-2; D is unresolved. This CDR3 has 12 amino acids. V dropped 5 bases and J dropped 3 bases, with 10 bases sitting between them. CDR1 and CDR2 from the germline V gene are GTSNPN and SVGIG (reference sequence). In DNA form, the CDR3 reads TGTGCCTGGGCCCTAACAGACTATGGCTACACCTTC. Translated: CAWALTDYGYTF. Complete variable domain (other parts from reference TRBV30 and TRBJ1-2): SQTIHQWPATLVQPVGSPLSLECTVEGTSNPNLYWYRQAAGRGLQLLFYSVGIGQISSEVPQNLSASRPQDRQFILSSKKLLLSDSGFYLCAWALTDYGYTFGSGTRLTVV.

This clone came up once. J is TRBJ2-3 and V is TRBV4-1; 7 bases map to TRBD2. The J segment lost 4 bases and the V segment lost 0 bases, leaving 4 bases of the junction unmatched. Per the germline V gene, CDR1 is MGHRA and CDR2 is YSYEKL. This CDR3 comprises 15 residues. The DNA of the CDR3 is TGCGCCAGCAGCCAAGACGGGGGGAGGGCAGATACGCAGTATTTT. Protein sequence: CASSQDGGRADTQYF.

The chain links TRBV25-1 to TRBJ2-4; 9 bases line up with TRBD1. After removal of 3 bases from V and 5 bases from J, the junction contained 11 bases not matched to a gene. The germline CDR1 and CDR2 sequences are MGHDK and SYGVNS. The CDR3 is made up of 17 amino acids. In nucleotides, the CDR3 is TGTGCCAGCAGTGACTTTTCCGGGACAGGGAGAGAAAACATTCAGTACTTC. It translates to CASSDFSGTGRENIQYF.

The chain links TRBV29-1 to TRBJ2-3; possible D gene TRBD2, 5 bases. V was shortened by 6 bases and J by 4 bases, with 17 bases between the two germline ends. The CDR3 runs 14 residues. Germline lookup yields CDR1 SQVTM and CDR2 ANQGSEA. This chain's CDR3 is CSVLPVPGADTQYF. CDR3 nucleotide sequence: TGCAGCGTCCTCCCGGTTCCCGGGGCAGATACGCAGTATTTT.

This chain joins TRBV9 and TRBJ1-2; TRBD1 aligns across 8 bases. The CDR3 loop spans 18 amino acids. CDR1 and CDR2 from the germline V gene are SGDLS and YYNGEE. Losses at the gene ends were 3 bases for V and 3 bases for J; bases not matched to a gene: 16. The CDR3 DNA reads as TGTGCCAGCAGCGGAAATCCATCGAGACAGGGGAAGGACTATGGCTACACCTTC. Amino acid sequence: CASSGNPSRQGKDYGYTF. Full variable domain (outside the CDR3, taken from reference TRBV9 and TRBJ1-2): DSGVTQTPKHLITATGQRVTLRCSPRSGDLSVYWYQQSLDQGLQFLIQYYNGEERAKGNILERFSAQQFPDLHSELNLSSLELGDSALYFCASSGNPSRQGKDYGYTFGSGTRLTVV.

The chain couples TRBV9 to TRBJ2-3; tentative D call: TRBD2 (5 bases). The V gene's germline CDR1 is SGDLS and CDR2 YYNGEE. The CDR3 has 13 residues. V was pared by 4 bases and J by 2 bases, with 8 bases between. The CDR3 bases are TGTGCCAGCAGCCCCGGGAACACAGATACGCAGTATTTT. Translating gives CASSPGNTDTQYF.

This clone has just a few counts. This chain links TRBV28 with TRBJ2-5; unclear D gene. Germline V gives CDR1 MDHEN, CDR2 SYDVKM. With 6 bases removed from V and 4 bases from J, the gap between germline ends came to 30 bases. The CDR3 spans 19 residues. Here the CDR3 reads CASSRQYPGAAGMGETQYF. In nucleotides, the CDR3 is TGTGCCAGCAGCCGCCAGTATCCGGGTGCGGCTGGAATGGGAGAGACCCAGTACTTC. Drawing the rest from reference TRBV28 and TRBJ2-5, the complete variable domain is DVKVTQSSRYLVKRTGEKVFLECVQDMDHENMFWYRQDPGLGLRLIYFSYDVKMKEKGDIPEGYSVSREKKERFSLILESASTNQTSMYLCASSRQYPGAAGMGETQYFGPGTRLLVL.

The chain combines TRBV5-4 with TRBJ1-4; TRBD1 agrees at 7 bases. Per the germline V gene, CDR1 is SGHNT and CDR2 is YYREEE (reference sequence). The V gene end was trimmed by 5 bases and the J gene end by 7 bases; junction bases not matched to a gene: 8. The CDR3 extends over 14 amino acids. The CDR3 bases are TGTGCCAGCAGTCCTGACAGGGTTGGTGAAAAACTGTTTTTT. Protein sequence: CASSPDRVGEKLFF.

The chain has TRBV18 and TRBJ2-3, with a weak D call TRBD2 (7 bases). The CDR3 has 13 residues. Germline V gene sequence: CDR1 KGHSH, CDR2 LQKENI. Deletions cut 11 bases from V and 0 bases from J, with 12 bases between. The CDR3 DNA reads as TGTGCCGGGACTACAGGGAGCACAGATACGCAGTATTTT. Translated, it gives CAGTTGSTDTQYF.

The chain has TRBV28 and TRBJ2-3, with D possibly TRBD2 on 6 matching bases. The CDR3 spans 15 residues. In germline, CDR1 is MDHEN, CDR2 SYDVKM. V shed 8 bases and J shed 1 base, with 16 bases lying between them. In nucleotides, the CDR3 is TGTGCCAGCTCTAGCGCGGCAGGAGGCACAGATACGCAGTATTTT. Protein sequence: CASSSAAGGTDTQYF. The whole variable domain, remainder taken from reference TRBV28 and TRBJ2-3, is DVKVTQSSRYLVKRTGEKVFLECVQDMDHENMFWYRQDPGLGLRLIYFSYDVKMKEKGDIPEGYSVSREKKERFSLILESASTNQTSMYLCASSSAAGGTDTQYFGPGTRLTVL.

This chain joins TRBV1 and TRBJ2-3; the table's D gene call, TRBD1, was not cross checked with the DNA. TRBV1 is a pseudogene segment. This CDR3 region has 16 residues. For the CDR3, the DNA is TGCACCAGCAGCCAAGAACTGGTCAGGGGGGAAGATACGCAGTATTTT. Encoded protein: CTSSQELVRGEDTQYF.

The V call is TRBV19, the J call TRBJ1-5; 7 positions match TRBD1. This CDR3 has 15 residues. The germline V gene encodes CDR1 LNHDA and CDR2 SQIVND (reference sequence). V dropped 7 bases and J dropped 4; count of bases not matched to a gene: 10. The CDR3 DNA sequence: TGTGCCAGTAACACGTACAGGGGCGAGAATCAGCCCCAGCATTTT. Its protein is CASNTYRGENQPQHF.

There are a few counts of this clone. V usage is TRBV7-9 and J usage is TRBJ2-7; 12 bases are a match to TRBD2. In germline, CDR1 is SEHNR, CDR2 FQNEAQ (reference sequence). The CDR3 spans 18 residues. After removal of 5 bases from V and 2 bases from J, the junction contained 13 bases not matched to a gene. The CDR3 nucleotides are TGTGCCAGCAGCACCCATTGGACTAGCGGGATCGTGACCTACGAGCAGTACTTC. Its protein is CASSTHWTSGIVTYEQYF. The complete variable domain, with remaining parts taken from reference TRBV7-9 and TRBJ2-7, reads DTGVSQNPRHKITKRGQNVTFRCDPISEHNRLYWYRQTLGQGPEFLTYFQNEAQLEKSRLLSDRFSAERPKGSFSTLEIQRTEQGDSAMYLCASSTHWTSGIVTYEQYFGPGTRLTVT.

The table lists this clone with a few counts. The chain carries TRBV6-5 and TRBJ2-1; 9 bases match TRBD1. The CDR3 runs to 13 residues. Germline V gene sequence: CDR1 MNHEY, CDR2 SVGAGI. The J segment lost 4 bases and the V segment lost 8 bases, leaving 3 bases of the junction unmatched. The CDR3 nucleotides are TGTGCCAGCCGACAGGGGGTTTACAATGAGCAGTTCTTC. It specifies CASRQGVYNEQFF.

The chain links TRBV30 to TRBJ2-5; weak D call: TRBD1 (5 bases). The DNA end favors TRBJ2-7, so the J call may be wrong. Looked up from germline, CDR1 is GTSNPN and CDR2 is SVGIG (reference sequence). The CDR3 consists of 13 residues. CDR3 nucleotide sequence: TGTGCCTGGACAGGGTCCATGTTAGGCGAGCAGTACTTC. Translated, it gives CAWTGSMLGEQYF.

In its sample, this clone was seen a few times. The chain recombines TRBV29-1 with TRBJ2-3; 9 bases align to TRBD2. The CDR3 length is 13 residues. With V trimmed by 7 bases and J by 6 bases, 8 bases remained unmatched. In germline, CDR1 is SQVTM, CDR2 ANQGSEA. CDR3 residues: CSAVAGVADTQYF. The DNA of the CDR3 is TGCAGCGCTGTAGCGGGAGTTGCGGATACGCAGTATTTT.

The chain joins TRBV5-4 to TRBJ2-4; maybe TRBD1 (6 bases). The length of the CDR3 is 14 residues. The V gene lost 4 bases and the J gene lost 6 bases, with 14 bases spanning the gap. The germline CDR1 and CDR2 sequences are SGHNT and YYREEE (reference sequence). The CDR3 spells CASSDTGSGNIQYF. The CDR3 DNA reads TGTGCCAGCAGCGACACAGGGTCGGGAAACATTCAGTACTTC.

The chain joins TRBV6-1 to TRBJ2-3; 7 nucleotides align to TRBD2. The CDR3 totals 15 residues. Trimming cost V 2 bases and J 0 bases; bases outside gene matches: 2. Germline CDR1 reads MNHNS; CDR2 reads SASEGT. CDR3 nucleotides: TGTGCCAGCAGTGAATTCGGGGGGAGCACAGATACGCAGTATTTT. Amino acid sequence: CASSEFGGSTDTQYF.

The V call is TRBV19, the J call TRBJ1-4; a possible D gene is TRBD1 (5 bases). Germline V gene sequence: CDR1 LNHDA, CDR2 SQIVND (reference sequence). Trimming stripped 7 bases from V and 5 bases from J, with 17 bases between. The CDR3 covers 15 residues. The CDR3 DNA follows: TGTGCCAGTAATGGGATCGGACACCCAAATGAAAAACTGTTTTTT. Its protein is CASNGIGHPNEKLFF. Full variable domain (missing parts from reference TRBV19 and TRBJ1-4): DGGITQSPKYLFRKEGQNVTLSCEQNLNHDAMYWYRQDPGQGLRLIYYSQIVNDFQKGDIAEGYSVSREKKESFPLTVTSAQKNPTAFYLCASNGIGHPNEKLFFGSGTQLSVL.

The chain carries TRBV9 and TRBJ1-1, with TRBD1 matching over 7 bases. Germline trimming cut 0 bases from V and 7 bases from J; bases unmatched to any gene: 6. The CDR3 covers 14 residues. Per the germline V gene, CDR1 is SGDLS and CDR2 is YYNGEE. The CDR3 protein is CASSVVTGNVEAFF. In DNA form, the CDR3 reads TGTGCCAGCAGCGTAGTGACAGGGAATGTTGAAGCTTTCTTT.

The chain links TRBV10-2 to TRBJ1-5; 9 bases line up with TRBD1. V lost 6 bases and J lost 0; bases outside the gene matches: 9. CDR1 WSHSY and CDR2 SAAADI come from the germline V gene. This CDR3 spans 17 amino acids. The CDR3 here is CASRPGTGLSSNQPQHF. The CDR3 region has the DNA TGCGCCAGCAGACCCGGGACAGGGCTGTCTAGCAATCAGCCCCAGCATTTT.

The rearrangement uses TRBV30 and TRBJ1-2; D may be TRBD1 (6 bases). Trimming took off 4 bases at V and 4 bases at J, with 16 bases between the two ends. This CDR3 region has 14 residues. Per the germline V gene, CDR1 is GTSNPN and CDR2 is SVGIG (reference sequence). The CDR3 DNA follows: TGTGCCTGGACACTGGACAGTCGCATCTATGGCTACACCTTC. This encodes CAWTLDSRIYGYTF. Looking up the rest from reference TRBV30 and TRBJ1-2 gives the full variable domain: SQTIHQWPATLVQPVGSPLSLECTVEGTSNPNLYWYRQAAGRGLQLLFYSVGIGQISSEVPQNLSASRPQDRQFILSSKKLLLSDSGFYLCAWTLDSRIYGYTFGSGTRLTVV.

The CDR3 region has the DNA TGTGCCAGCTCACCAGAACGGGGAATGGCGGATCCGTGGGGCTACACCTTC. Its protein product is CASSPERGMADPWGYTF. V usage is TRBV18 and J usage is TRBJ1-2; D unclear. This CDR3 is built from 17 residues. The germline V and J ends were trimmed by 2 bases and 8 bases, with 24 bases remaining between them. Germline V gene data show CDR1 as KGHSH and CDR2 as LQKENI.

The chain carries TRBV7-9 and TRBJ1-3; 8 bases line up with TRBD1. Trimming cost V 6 bases and J 3 bases; bases outside gene matches: 4. CDR1 and CDR2 (germline): SEHNR, FQNEAQ (reference sequence). The CDR3 totals 14 residues. CDR3 sequence (DNA): TGTGCCAGCAGGGAGACAGGGGATGGAAACACCATATATTTT. Translating it yields CASRETGDGNTIYF.

This clone was observed a few times. This chain links TRBV29-1 with TRBJ2-7; 7 bases agree with TRBD1. This CDR3 comprises 12 residues. Germline lookup yields CDR1 SQVTM and CDR2 ANQGSEA. CDR3 residues: CSATQGAYEQYF. The CDR3, as DNA: TGCAGTGCAACTCAGGGGGCCTACGAGCAGTACTTC.

The rearrangement uses TRBV7-2 and TRBJ1-2; D is unresolved. CDR3 length equals 12 residues. Looked up from germline, CDR1 is SGHTA and CDR2 is FQGNSA. V lost 3 bases, J lost 4 bases, and 6 bases lay in between. The CDR3: CASSLSRYGYTF. The DNA of the CDR3 is TGTGCCAGCAGCTTGTCCCGCTATGGCTACACCTTC.

The J gene is TRBJ2-7, the V gene TRBV28; D remains ambiguous. Germline-derived CDR1 and CDR2 are MDHEN and SYDVKM. CDR3 length: 15 amino acids. V was clipped by 2 bases and J by 0 bases, with 11 bases between them. In nucleotides, the CDR3 is TGTGCCAGCAGTTTAGGGCAGTCAATCTCCTACGAGCAGTACTTC. The encoded protein is CASSLGQSISYEQYF.

This clone showed up just once. The CDR3, as DNA: TGCGCCAGCAGCTTGGGTACCCGGGACAGGGGCTTAAATGGCTACACCTTC. This codes for CASSLGTRDRGLNGYTF. J is TRBJ1-2 and V is TRBV5-1; TRBD1 matches 10 bases. Germline V gene sequence: CDR1 SGHRS, CDR2 YFSETQ. The CDR3 has 17 amino acids. Trimming took 0 bases from V and 6 from J; bases not matched to a gene: 11.

This clone was picked up a small number of times. The genes are TRBV4-2 and TRBJ2-7; 10 bases line up with TRBD2. Per germline, CDR1 LGHNA and CDR2 YNFKEQ. This CDR3 spans 15 amino acids. The V segment lost 1 base and the J segment 3 bases; nucleotides outside the gene matches: 3. This chain's CDR3 is CASSQGTSGNYEQYF. As DNA, the CDR3 is TGTGCCAGCAGCCAAGGGACTAGCGGAAACTACGAGCAGTACTTC.

This chain uses TRBV14 with TRBJ2-6; perhaps TRBD1 as D (6 bases). The germline V gene has CDR1 SGHDN and CDR2 FVKESK. This CDR3 is built from 18 residues. The germline V and J ends were trimmed by 4 bases and 2 bases, with 18 bases remaining between them. The CDR3 here is CASSREDSQNAGANVLTF. Written as DNA, the CDR3 is TGTGCCAGCAGCCGAGAGGACAGCCAAAACGCTGGGGCCAACGTCCTGACTTTC.

This clone was seen a single time. The CDR3 nucleotides read TGTGCCAGCTCACCCCTCGACGGGACCTACAATGAGCAGTTCTTC. Its protein is CASSPLDGTYNEQFF. This chain uses TRBV18 with TRBJ2-1; maybe TRBD2 (5 bases). Trimming removed 3 bases from V and 2 bases from J, with 11 bases in between. The CDR3 consists of 15 residues. The germline CDR1 and CDR2 sequences are KGHSH and LQKENI. The complete variable domain, with remaining parts taken from reference TRBV18 and TRBJ2-1, reads NAGVMQNPRHLVRRRGQEARLRCSPMKGHSHVYWYRQLPEEGLKFMVYLQKENIIDESGMPKERFSAEFPKEGPSILRIQQVVRGDSAAYFCASSPLDGTYNEQFFGPGTRLTVL.

This chain connects TRBV19 to TRBJ1-2; D unclear. The CDR3 length is 11 residues. The V end lost 5 bases, the J end lost 7 bases, and 8 bases lay between the germline ends. Germline CDR1 LNHDA, CDR2 SQIVND (reference sequence). In DNA, the CDR3 is TGTGCCAGTAGTCGTCCCCCTGGCTACACCTTC. It specifies CASSRPPGYTF.